A single sample gave rise to the 10 T cell receptor beta chains below, sequenced in a study of cytomegalovirus exposure and HLA in healthy donors. PCR was performed using 60 Vbeta and 13 Jbeta primers. Using immunoSEQ multiplex PCR, the repertoire was profiled, and TCRdb retains in-frame clones only, with some absent. The sample has 55,000 to 80,000 clones; approximately 85% are singletons. Material: PBMCs. The receptors stem from a female donor in good health and CMV-seronegative.

The chain has TRBV5-1 and TRBJ2-5; 10 nucleotides line up with TRBD2. V was pared by 0 bases and J by 5 bases, with 13 bases of the junction left unmatched. From germline, CDR1 is SGHRS and CDR2 YFSETQ. CDR3 length: 18 residues. The CDR3 sequence: CASSLVGTSAYSRETQYF. Written as DNA, the CDR3 is TGCGCCAGCAGCTTGGTTGGGACTAGCGCTTATTCTCGTGAGACCCAGTACTTC. The full variable domain, in which reference TRBV5-1 and TRBJ2-5 provide the parts outside the CDR3, is KAGVTQTPRYLIKTRGQQVTLSCSPISGHRSVSWYQQTPGQGLQFLFEYFSETQRNKGNFPGRFSGRQFSNSRSEMNVSTLELGDSALYLCASSLVGTSAYSRETQYFGPGTRLLVL.

The V and J genes are TRBV7-2 and TRBJ1-1; 8 bases are a match to TRBD1. V was pared by 5 bases and J by 8 bases, with 7 bases of the junction left unmatched. The CDR3 loop spans 13 amino acids. CDR1 and CDR2 from the germline V gene are SGHTA and FQGNSA. The CDR3 spells CASSKDGQGEAFF. DNA for the CDR3: TGTGCCAGCAGCAAAGATGGACAGGGCGAAGCTTTCTTT.

The rearrangement uses TRBV6-5 and TRBJ2-3; 11 positions match TRBD2. J was trimmed by 2 bases and V by 2 bases; bases with no gene match: 3. Germline CDR1 reads MNHEY; CDR2 reads SVGAGI. This CDR3 is 16 amino acids long. The CDR3 loop reads CASSYETSGDTDTQYF. CDR3 coding DNA: TGTGCCAGCAGTTACGAGACTAGCGGGGACACAGATACGCAGTATTTT.

V is TRBV7-9 and J is TRBJ1-1, with unresolved D. Between the trimmed V and J ends, which lost 5 bases and 0 bases, there was a span of 16 bases. Germline V gene lookup returns CDR1 SEHNR and CDR2 FQNEAQ (reference sequence). The CDR3 is 16 residues long. The CDR3 region is CASSPTTGFMNTEAFF. CDR3 in DNA: TGTGCCAGCAGCCCGACCACCGGGTTTATGAACACTGAAGCTTTCTTT.

The V call is TRBV4-3, the J call TRBJ1-5; no definite D call. CDR3 length: 18 residues. Germline-derived CDR1 and CDR2 are LGHNA and YSLEER. The ends were cut back, 0 bases at V and 0 bases at J, with 15 bases in the middle. The CDR3 protein is CASSQDYLAPYSNQPQHF. CDR3 sequence (DNA): TGCGCCAGCAGCCAAGATTATCTCGCACCCTATAGCAATCAGCCCCAGCATTTT.

V usage is TRBV10-3 and J usage is TRBJ1-2; D is possibly TRBD1 (6 bases). The V end lost 7 bases, the J end lost 6 bases, and 12 bases lay between the germline ends. The CDR3 loop spans 12 amino acids. CDR1 is ENHRY, CDR2 SYGVKD, per germline. The CDR3 sequence: CAITAGQHGYTF. The CDR3 DNA follows: TGTGCCATCACGGCCGGACAGCATGGCTACACCTTC.

J is TRBJ2-3 and V is TRBV9; D may be TRBD1 (5 bases). Germline assignment: CDR1 SGDLS and CDR2 YYNGEE. CDR3 length: 11 amino acids. The CDR3 DNA sequence: TGTGCAACAGGAGGCACAGATACGCAGTATTTT. Its protein is CATGGTDTQYF.

This CDR3 is CASSTLRDSGNTIYF. As DNA, the CDR3 is TGTGCCAGTAGTACTCTCCGGGACTCTGGAAACACCATATATTTT. This chain links TRBV19 with TRBJ1-3, with D unclear. The V and J ends lost 4 bases and 0 bases respectively, with 10 bases between them. The CDR3 consists of 15 residues. Germline CDR1 and CDR2: LNHDA and SQIVND (reference sequence).

The chain couples TRBV7-9 to TRBJ2-3; TRBD1 might be the D (6 bases). This CDR3 comprises 15 residues. CDR1 SEHNR and CDR2 FQNEAQ come from the germline V gene (reference sequence). Trimming left V 2 bases short and J 4 bases short, with 13 bases between. CDR3 region: CASSLWAGVSDTQYF. In DNA form, the CDR3 reads TGTGCCAGCAGCTTATGGGCAGGGGTTTCAGATACGCAGTATTTT.

The chain is built from TRBV30 and TRBJ1-5, with a tentative D call TRBD1 (5 bases). The CDR3 sequence is 13 residues long. Between the trimmed V and J ends, which lost 2 bases and 7 bases, there was a span of 12 bases. Germline V lookup: CDR1 GTSNPN, CDR2 SVGIG (reference sequence). CDR3 DNA sequence: TGTGCCTGGAGTTCAGGGTCCAACCAGCCCCAGCATTTT. It codes for CAWSSGSNQPQHF.